Each of the 9 T cell receptor beta chains below was sequenced from the same sample in a study of T cell changes during pregnancy in multiple sclerosis. Libraries were prepared by immunoSEQ multiplex PCR; TCRdb keeps only in-frame clonotypes and omits some of them. The sample yields under 45,000 clones, about 88% seen once. Material: CD4+ T cells from peripheral blood mononuclear cells, obtained in the second trimester of pregnancy. Receptors originate from a female donor with multiple sclerosis, enrolled in a pregnancy study.

The chain joins TRBV9 to TRBJ1-1; D call uncertain. Trimming took 3 bases from V and 1 from J, leaving 7 bases between them. Looked up from germline, CDR1 is SGDLS and CDR2 is YYNGEE. This CDR3 has 13 residues. The CDR3 spells CASSARQNTEAFF. In DNA, the CDR3 is TGTGCCAGCAGCGCCAGACAGAACACTGAAGCTTTCTTT.

The chain has TRBV18 and TRBJ2-1; possible D gene TRBD2, 6 bases. V gave up 0 bases and J gave up 0 bases, with 6 bases separating them. The germline V gene encodes CDR1 KGHSH and CDR2 LQKENI. This CDR3 is 15 amino acids long. The CDR3 DNA follows: TGTGCCAGCTCACCACCCGGGAGCTCCTACAATGAGCAGTTCTTC. This sequence encodes CASSPPGSSYNEQFF.

The V and J genes are TRBV19 and TRBJ2-7; weak D call: TRBD2 (7 bases). The CDR3 covers 14 residues. V lost 5 bases and J lost 3, with 14 bases in between. Per germline, CDR1 LNHDA and CDR2 SQIVND (reference sequence). The CDR3 DNA is TGTGCCAGTAGTTACAGGGAGGGACTCTACGAGCAGTACTTC. It yields the protein CASSYREGLYEQYF. The variable domain in full, with the rest retrieved from reference TRBV19 and TRBJ2-7, is DGGITQSPKYLFRKEGQNVTLSCEQNLNHDAMYWYRQDPGQGLRLIYYSQIVNDFQKGDIAEGYSVSREKKESFPLTVTSAQKNPTAFYLCASSYREGLYEQYFGPGTRLTVT.

The gene calls are TRBV27 and TRBJ2-5; 7 positions agree with TRBD1. Per the germline V gene, CDR1 is MNHEY and CDR2 is SMNVEV (reference sequence). Unmatched junction bases numbered 6, after V lost 5 bases and J lost 6 bases. This CDR3 has 13 residues. The chain's CDR3 is CASSKDRVQTQYF. The CDR3 DNA is TGTGCCAGCAGTAAAGACAGGGTACAGACCCAGTACTTC.

The chain joins TRBV9 to TRBJ2-3, with 9 nucleotides matching TRBD2. Germline assignment: CDR1 SGDLS and CDR2 YYNGEE. V lost 0 bases, J lost 1 base, and 3 bases stayed unmatched. The CDR3 contains 16 residues. CDR3: CASSVGKRGGTDTQYF. Here the CDR3 DNA reads TGTGCCAGCAGCGTAGGGAAGCGGGGGGGCACAGATACGCAGTATTTT.

This chain links TRBV11-3 with TRBJ2-1; 14 bases are a match to TRBD2. This CDR3 comprises 18 residues. The germline V gene has CDR1 SGHNT and CDR2 YENEEA. V lost 5 bases, J lost 7 bases, and 13 bases stayed unmatched. The CDR3 here is CASSEGGLAGAPGNEQFF. DNA for the CDR3: TGTGCCAGCAGCGAAGGGGGACTAGCGGGAGCCCCTGGGAATGAGCAGTTCTTC.

The CDR3 sequence is CASSYLSGRSSYEQYF. The CDR3 DNA reads TGTGCCAGCAGTTACCTCAGCGGGAGGTCGTCCTACGAGCAGTACTTC. The J gene is TRBJ2-7, the V gene TRBV6-6; TRBD2 matches at 9 bases. CDR3 length: 16 amino acids. Germline V gene data show CDR1 as MNHNY and CDR2 as SVGAGI (reference sequence). V was clipped by 2 bases and J by 1 base; unmatched bases: 6.

The rearrangement links TRBV6-5 to TRBJ1-2; possible D gene TRBD1, 6 bases. The V gene lost 6 bases and the J gene lost 4 bases, with 15 bases spanning the gap. The CDR3 sequence is 14 residues long. Per the germline V gene, CDR1 is MNHEY and CDR2 is SVGAGI. The CDR3 reads CASSPDSRGYGYTF. CDR3 nucleotides: TGTGCCAGCAGCCCGGACAGCCGGGGCTATGGCTACACCTTC.

The chain links TRBV28 to TRBJ1-1; D is possibly TRBD1 (6 bases). The germline V and J ends were trimmed by 5 bases and 10 bases, with 14 bases remaining between them. In germline, CDR1 is MDHEN, CDR2 SYDVKM. CDR3 size: 12 residues. The CDR3 nucleotides are TGTGCCAGCAGTACAAACAGGGATAGAGCTTTCTTT. Translation: CASSTNRDRAFF.